This TCR beta chain was found in a study of blood T cell repertoires in COVID-19. Across the study: Samples taken during acute and convalescent COVID-19 were collected in the United States, Italy and Spain. Sources were T cells, B-cell-depleted T cells, or PBMCs; the material itself was cDNA or gDNA.

Authors' analysis steps: Reference gene primer amplification in the assay estimated nucleated cell counts. Assay: immunoSEQ multiplex PCR; the TCRdb copy retains only in-frame clones and omits some. V, J and clone size are those of that table, while D and trimming were read from the DNA. The sample shows around 75,000 clones, around 90% of them seen only once. Germline V gives CDR1 LGHDT, CDR2 YNNKEL (reference sequence). V lost 0 bases and J lost 5; bases outside the gene matches: 11. The CDR3 has 17 residues. In its sample, this clone was seen once. The receptor was derived from a human donor in a cohort sampled during active COVID-19. This sequence joins TRBV3-1 (or the pseudogene TRBV3-2) and TRBJ2-5; 8 positions agree with TRBD2. Specimen: peripheral blood. CDR3 nucleotides: TGTGCCAGCAGCCAAGATTCGACGGGGGGGCTTTCTGAGACCCAGTACTTC. Protein sequence: CASSQDSTGGLSETQYF.